This TCR beta chain was sequenced in a study of T-cell memory formation after mild COVID-19. Study-wide context: Each donor largely had its own TCR clusters.

This clonotype was seen a single time. TCRdb ran MiXCR on the 5' RACE reads and lists one entry per CDR3 protein. This table holds 550,000 to 600,000 distinct CDR3 sequences, 17% found once. Trimming left V 5 bases short and J 9 bases short, with 26 bases between. The CDR3 sequence is 17 residues long. Germline CDR1 is MNHEY and CDR2 is SVGAGI. Sequenced input: PBMCs or a T cell subset sorted from them (not recorded which). This TCR derives from an adult woman who had mild COVID-19 (a few samples of this study predate the infection). Cell type and time point are not known. The chain has TRBV6-5 and TRBJ2-1; D possibly uses TRBD1 or TRBD2 (5 bases each). The DNA of the CDR3 is TGTGCCAGCAGTCAAACACAGATCCTAAGATCTGGGGGTGAGCAGTTCTTC. The encoded protein is CASSQTQILRSGGEQFF.